Here is one TCR beta chain with its context. Its matching antigen is unknown. Both 60 Vbeta primers and 13 Jbeta primers went into the PCR. Method: immunoSEQ multiplex PCR; TCRdb's copy keeps in-frame clones and lacks some. The data show around 150,000 clones, with approximately 85% seen just once and roughly 6.7% held by the top ten. After removal of 4 bases from V and 7 bases from J, the junction contained 6 bases not matched to a gene. From germline, CDR1 is SGHRS and CDR2 YFSETQ. The CDR3 consists of 15 residues. The data were taken from a study of cytomegalovirus exposure and HLA in healthy donors. Study information: Clustering assigned 81% of the approximately 370 genotyped donors to the Caucasian-associated ancestry cluster.

Study conclusions and caveats: 15,000 to 20,000 TCR beta sequences were associated with HLA alleles at 0.05 false discovery rate in a later analysis. By a later analysis, the bulk of CMV-associated TCR beta chains appeared HLA-restricted. Clonal expansion, a later analysis showed, was greater in HLA-associated TCR beta chains than in equally common others.

The rearrangement joins TRBV5-1 to TRBJ2-1; 12 nucleotides agree with TRBD2. This clonotype originated in a man aged 50 to 59 in good health and CMV-seropositive. Sequenced: PBMCs. The CDR3 region is CASSKGLAGWNEQFF. CDR3 sequence (DNA): TGCGCCAGCAGCAAGGGACTAGCGGGCTGGAATGAGCAGTTCTTC.